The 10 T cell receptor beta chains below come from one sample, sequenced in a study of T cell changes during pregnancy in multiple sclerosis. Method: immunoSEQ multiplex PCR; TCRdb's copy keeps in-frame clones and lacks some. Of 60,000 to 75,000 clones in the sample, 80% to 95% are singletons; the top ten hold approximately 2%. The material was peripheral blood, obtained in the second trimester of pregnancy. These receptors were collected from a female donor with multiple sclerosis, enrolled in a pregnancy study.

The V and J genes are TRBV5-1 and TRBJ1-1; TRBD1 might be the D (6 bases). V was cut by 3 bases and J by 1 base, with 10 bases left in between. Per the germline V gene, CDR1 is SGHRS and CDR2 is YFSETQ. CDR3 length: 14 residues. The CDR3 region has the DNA TGCGCCAGCAGCTCAGGGGAGTGGAACACTGAAGCTTTCTTT. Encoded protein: CASSSGEWNTEAFF.

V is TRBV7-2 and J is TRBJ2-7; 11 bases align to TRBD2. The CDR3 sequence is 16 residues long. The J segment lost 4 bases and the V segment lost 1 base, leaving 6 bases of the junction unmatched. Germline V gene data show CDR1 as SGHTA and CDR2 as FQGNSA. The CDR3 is CASSLVAGGSRYEQYF. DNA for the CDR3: TGTGCCAGCAGCTTAGTAGCGGGAGGGTCTAGGTACGAGCAGTACTTC.

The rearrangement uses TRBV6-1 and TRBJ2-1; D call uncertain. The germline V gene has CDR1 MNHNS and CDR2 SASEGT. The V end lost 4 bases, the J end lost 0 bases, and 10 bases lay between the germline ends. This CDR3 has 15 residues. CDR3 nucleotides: TGTGCCAGCAGTGTTAGCCCCAGCTCCTACAATGAGCAGTTCTTC. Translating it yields CASSVSPSSYNEQFF.

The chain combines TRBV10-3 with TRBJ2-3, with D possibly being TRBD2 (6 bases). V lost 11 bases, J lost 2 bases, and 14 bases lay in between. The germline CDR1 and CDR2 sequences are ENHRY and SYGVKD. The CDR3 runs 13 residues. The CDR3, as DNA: TGTGCCGCTGGGGGGAGGAACACAGATACGCAGTATTTT. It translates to CAAGGRNTDTQYF.

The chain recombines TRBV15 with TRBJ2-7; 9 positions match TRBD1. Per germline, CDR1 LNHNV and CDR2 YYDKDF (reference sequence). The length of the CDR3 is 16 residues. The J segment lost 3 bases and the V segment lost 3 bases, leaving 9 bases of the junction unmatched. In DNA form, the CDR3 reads TGTGCCACCAGCAGGGGAGGGACAGGGAGTTTCTACGAGCAGTACTTC. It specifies CATSRGGTGSFYEQYF.

CDR3 sequence (DNA): TGCGCCAGCAGCCACTACCCCCGGGGGGAGGGGGTCACTGAAGCTTTCTTT. Translation gives CASSHYPRGEGVTEAFF. The V call is TRBV4-3, the J call TRBJ1-1; perhaps TRBD1 as D (6 bases). V was trimmed by 3 bases and J by 4 bases, leaving 21 bases between them. The CDR3 has 17 residues. Germline V gene lookup returns CDR1 LGHNA and CDR2 YSLEER.

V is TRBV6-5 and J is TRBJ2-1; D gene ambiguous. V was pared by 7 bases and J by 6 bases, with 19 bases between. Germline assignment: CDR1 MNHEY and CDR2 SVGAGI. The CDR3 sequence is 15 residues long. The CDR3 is CASKKDTLISNEQFF. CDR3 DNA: TGTGCCAGCAAAAAAGACACTCTGATCTCCAATGAGCAGTTCTTC.

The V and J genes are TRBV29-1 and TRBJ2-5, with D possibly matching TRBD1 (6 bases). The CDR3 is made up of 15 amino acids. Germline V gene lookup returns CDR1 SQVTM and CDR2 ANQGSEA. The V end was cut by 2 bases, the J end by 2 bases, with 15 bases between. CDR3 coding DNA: TGCAGCGTTGAACAACAGGGTAATAAACAAGAGACCCAGTACTTC. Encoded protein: CSVEQQGNKQETQYF. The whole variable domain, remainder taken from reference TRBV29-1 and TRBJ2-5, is SAVISQKPSRDICQRGTSLTIQCQVDSQVTMMFWYRQQPGQSLTLIATANQGSEATYESGFVIDKFPISRPNLTFSTLTVSNMSPEDSSIYLCSVEQQGNKQETQYFGPGTRLLVL.

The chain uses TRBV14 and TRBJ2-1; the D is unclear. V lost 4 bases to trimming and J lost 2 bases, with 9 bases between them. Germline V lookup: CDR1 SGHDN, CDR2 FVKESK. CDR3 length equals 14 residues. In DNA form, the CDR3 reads TGTGCCAGCAGCCTCCGGAGTACCTACAATGAGCAGTTCTTC. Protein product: CASSLRSTYNEQFF.

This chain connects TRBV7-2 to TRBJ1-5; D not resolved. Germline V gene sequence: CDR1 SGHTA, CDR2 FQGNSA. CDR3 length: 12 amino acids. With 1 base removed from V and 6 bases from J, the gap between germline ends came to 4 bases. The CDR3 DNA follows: TGTGCCAGCAGCTTAGATCTTCAGCCCCAGCATTTT. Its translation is CASSLDLQPQHF.